This T cell receptor beta chain appears in the sequencing data of a study of OX40 agonist ivuxolimab in advanced cancers. Study at large: The group had a mean age of about 60 years, ranged from 23 to 79, and was approximately 81% male. Partial responses, seen in three patients, involved one hepatocellular carcinoma and two cutaneous melanomas.

Here immunoSEQ multiplex PCR was the method, and the copy in TCRdb shows in-frame clones only, minus some. The sample includes about 54,000 clones, over 75% of them seen just once. The V end lost 4 bases, the J end lost 3 bases, and 18 bases lay between the germline ends. Per germline, CDR1 SGHVS and CDR2 FNYEAQ. The CDR3 covers 16 residues. Specimen: CD4+ or CD8+ T cells sorted from blood, collected in a trial of the OX40 agonist ivuxolimab. The V call is TRBV7-6, the J call TRBJ2-5, with D possibly matching TRBD2 (7 bases). The sequence derives from an adult with an advanced solid tumor such as melanoma, head and neck, liver or kidney cancer. In DNA, the CDR3 is TGTGCCAGCAGCTCCCTTAGGGGGGGTTGGGAAGAGACCCAGTACTTC. It is translated as CASSSLRGGWEETQYF.